These 22 T cell receptor beta chains share one sample of origin, sequenced in a study of graft-versus-host responses after intestinal transplantation. The table came from immunoSEQ multiplex PCR; TCRdb's copy has only in-frame clones and leaves some out. The table shows roughly 7,300 clones, with roughly four fifths occurring only once. Lymphocytes (intraepithelial and lamina propria) were released by processing the graft tissue. Sequencing was performed on ileum tissue, taken approximately 230 days after intestinal transplant. All receptors derive from a human patient who received an intestinal transplant, so some T cells may come from the graft donor.

This clone was observed a single time. DNA of the CDR3: TGTGCCAGTAGTATTGCGGGAGCAGGGGTCAATGAGCAGTTCTTC. Encoded protein: CASSIAGAGVNEQFF. The J gene is TRBJ2-1, the V gene TRBV19; weak D call: TRBD2 (7 bases). CDR3 length: 15 residues. Germline assignment: CDR1 LNHDA and CDR2 SQIVND (reference sequence). The V end lost 3 bases, the J end lost 6 bases, and 15 bases lay between the germline ends.

V usage is TRBV30 and J usage is TRBJ2-5; D remains ambiguous. Trimming took 2 bases from V and 5 from J, leaving 6 bases between them. This CDR3 has 11 residues. CDR1 and CDR2 (germline): GTSNPN, SVGIG (reference sequence). Here the CDR3 DNA reads TGTGCCTGGAGTCATCAGGAGACCCAGTACTTC. Its translation: CAWSHQETQYF.

The genes are TRBV27 and TRBJ2-2; D is unclear. V lost 6 bases to trimming and J lost 3 bases, with 8 bases between them. The germline gives CDR1 MNHEY, CDR2 SMNVEV (reference sequence). The CDR3 has 13 amino acids. CDR3 loop: CASRSTHTGELFF. The CDR3 DNA is TGTGCCAGCAGATCAACACACACCGGGGAGCTGTTTTTT.

V usage is TRBV30 and J usage is TRBJ2-7, with 9 nucleotides matching TRBD2. The CDR3 contains 16 residues. CDR1 and CDR2 from the germline V gene are GTSNPN and SVGIG (reference sequence). The V gene end was trimmed by 1 base and the J gene end by 2 bases; junction bases not matched to a gene: 9. The chain's CDR3 is CAWSGISGGPPYEQYF. Here the CDR3 DNA reads TGTGCCTGGAGTGGGATTAGCGGGGGACCTCCCTACGAGCAGTACTTC. The full variable domain, its missing parts supplied by reference TRBV30 and TRBJ2-7, is SQTIHQWPATLVQPVGSPLSLECTVEGTSNPNLYWYRQAAGRGLQLLFYSVGIGQISSEVPQNLSASRPQDRQFILSSKKLLLSDSGFYLCAWSGISGGPPYEQYFGPGTRLTVT.

J is TRBJ1-6 and V is TRBV25-1; possible D gene TRBD1, 6 bases. The germline gives CDR1 MGHDK, CDR2 SYGVNS. This CDR3 has 15 amino acids. The V and J ends lost 4 bases and 7 bases respectively, with 14 bases between them. The CDR3 DNA reads as TGTGCCAGCAGTGTCACCACAGGGCCCAATTCACCCCTCCACTTT. This sequence encodes CASSVTTGPNSPLHF.

CDR3 sequence (DNA): TGCGCCAGCAGCTCTAAAAACACTGAAGCTTTCTTT. This gives the protein CASSSKNTEAFF. The gene calls are TRBV4-1 and TRBJ1-1; D not resolved. Germline CDR1 is MGHRA and CDR2 is YSYEKL. V was pared by 5 bases and J by 2 bases, with 6 bases between. CDR3 length equals 12 residues.

The V gene is TRBV7-9, the J gene TRBJ1-2, with D unclear. The CDR3 contains 14 residues. Germline lookup yields CDR1 SEHNR and CDR2 FQNEAQ (reference sequence). Trimming removed 3 bases from V and 4 bases from J, with 12 bases in between. CDR3 nucleotide sequence: TGTGCCAGCAGCTTCGGCAGGTCCCCCTATGGCTACACCTTC. Residues: CASSFGRSPYGYTF. Variable domain in full (rest from reference TRBV7-9 and TRBJ1-2): DTGVSQNPRHKITKRGQNVTFRCDPISEHNRLYWYRQTLGQGPEFLTYFQNEAQLEKSRLLSDRFSAERPKGSFSTLEIQRTEQGDSAMYLCASSFGRSPYGYTFGSGTRLTVV.

V gene TRBV7-4 combines with J gene TRBJ1-3; D is unclear. CDR1 and CDR2 (germline): SGHVT, SQSDAQ. Between the trimmed V and J ends, which lost 4 bases and 2 bases, there was a span of 18 bases. The CDR3 is 17 amino acids. The CDR3 DNA reads as TGTGCCAGCAGCTCCCATAGCGGGGTAAGTACTGGAAACACCATATATTTT. This codes for CASSSHSGVSTGNTIYF.

This chain uses TRBV7-9 with TRBJ1-5; 7 bases fit TRBD1. The CDR3 contains 15 residues. The germline V gene encodes CDR1 SEHNR and CDR2 FQNEAQ (reference sequence). V gave up 5 bases and J gave up 2 bases; unmatched junction bases: 6. As DNA, the CDR3 is TGTGCCAGCAGCCCGACAGGGTCCGGCAATCAGCCCCAGCATTTT. This codes for CASSPTGSGNQPQHF.

The V gene is TRBV7-4, the J gene TRBJ2-1, with 9 positions matching TRBD2. Germline CDR1 and CDR2: SGHVT and SQSDAQ. V lost 5 bases and J lost 5; bases outside the gene matches: 7. The CDR3 contains 15 residues. The DNA for the CDR3 is TGTGCCAGCAGCCGTAGCGGGGGCGGCCACAATGAGCAGTTCTTC. Translation gives CASSRSGGGHNEQFF.

V and J are TRBV19 and TRBJ2-7; D not certain. Trimming removed 1 base at V and 2 bases at J, with 6 bases between. This CDR3 has 13 amino acids. Germline CDR1 LNHDA, CDR2 SQIVND (reference sequence). CDR3: CASSIGLAYEQYF. The CDR3 DNA sequence: TGTGCCAGTAGTATAGGACTCGCCTACGAGCAGTACTTC.

The chain employs TRBV28 and TRBJ1-6, with D possibly matching TRBD1 (5 bases). The germline V and J ends were trimmed by 3 bases and 0 bases, with 6 bases remaining between them. Germline-derived CDR1 and CDR2 are MDHEN and SYDVKM. The CDR3 totals 15 residues. The CDR3 sequence is CASSLGGSYNSPLHF. In nucleotides, the CDR3 is TGTGCCAGCAGTTTGGGGGGCTCCTATAATTCACCCCTCCACTTT.

V gene TRBV7-6 combines with J gene TRBJ2-1, with a tentative D call TRBD1 (6 bases). The V and J ends lost 4 bases and 0 bases respectively, with 16 bases between them. The CDR3 is 17 amino acids. Germline loops: CDR1 SGHVS, CDR2 FNYEAQ. CDR3 in DNA: TGTGCCAGCAGCTACCAAGACAGGCCCAGCTCCTACAATGAGCAGTTCTTC. Translating it yields CASSYQDRPSSYNEQFF. Variable domain in full (rest from reference TRBV7-6 and TRBJ2-1): GAGVSQSPRYKVTKRGQDVALRCDPISGHVSLYWYRQALGQGPEFLTYFNYEAQQDKSGLPNDRFSAERPEGSISTLTIQRTEQRDSAMYRCASSYQDRPSSYNEQFFGPGTRLTVL.

The chain uses TRBV6-1 and TRBJ2-7; TRBD1 matches at 9 bases. From germline, CDR1 is MNHNS and CDR2 SASEGT. The CDR3 is 14 amino acids. Trimming removed 4 bases from V and 3 bases from J; junction bases left unmatched: 4. CDR3 sequence reads: CASSAVTGGYEQYF. For the CDR3, the DNA is TGTGCCAGCAGTGCCGTGACAGGGGGCTACGAGCAGTACTTC.

This chain connects TRBV27 to TRBJ1-3; the match to TRBD1 covers 7 bases. This CDR3 spans 18 amino acids. With 4 bases clipped from V and 2 bases from J, the junction kept 14 bases outside the gene matches. Germline V gene lookup returns CDR1 MNHEY and CDR2 SMNVEV (reference sequence). The CDR3 region is CASSSHLQGLKAGNTIYF. CDR3 nucleotides: TGTGCCAGCAGTTCTCACCTACAGGGGCTAAAGGCTGGAAACACCATATATTTT.

This clone appeared once. The V gene is TRBV11-2, the J gene TRBJ2-1; D is perhaps TRBD2 (5 bases). The ends were cut back, 1 base at V and 0 bases at J, with 7 bases in the middle. There are 15 residues in the CDR3. Germline CDR1 reads SGHAT; CDR2 reads FQNNGV. This chain's CDR3 is CASSLGTSSYNEQFF. For the CDR3, the DNA is TGTGCCAGCAGCTTAGGAACTAGCTCCTACAATGAGCAGTTCTTC. Full variable domain (outside the CDR3, taken from reference TRBV11-2 and TRBJ2-1): EAGVAQSPRYKIIEKRQSVAFWCNPISGHATLYWYQQILGQGPKLLIQFQNNGVVDDSQLPKDRFSAERLKGVDSTLKIQPAKLEDSAVYLCASSLGTSSYNEQFFGPGTRLTVL.

The chain recombines TRBV6-6 with TRBJ2-5, with TRBD2 identical over 9 bases. There are 13 residues in the CDR3. Per germline, CDR1 MNHNY and CDR2 SVGAGI (reference sequence). The trim removed 7 bases at V and 7 bases at J, leaving 7 bases unmatched. CDR3: CASTEISGGTQYF. For the CDR3, the DNA is TGTGCCAGCACCGAAATTAGCGGGGGGACCCAGTACTTC.

V usage is TRBV9 and J usage is TRBJ2-3; TRBD2 matches 10 bases. Germline CDR1 SGDLS, CDR2 YYNGEE. J was trimmed by 7 bases and V by 0 bases; bases with no gene match: 14. The CDR3 runs to 18 residues. CDR3 sequence reads: CASSVARRASGRSYTQYF. CDR3 DNA sequence: TGTGCCAGCAGCGTAGCCAGGAGGGCTAGCGGGAGATCGTATACGCAGTATTTT. Using reference TRBV9 and TRBJ2-3 for the parts outside the CDR3, the full variable domain is DSGVTQTPKHLITATGQRVTLRCSPRSGDLSVYWYQQSLDQGLQFLIQYYNGEERAKGNILERFSAQQFPDLHSELNLSSLELGDSALYFCASSVARRASGRSYTQYFGPGTRLTVL.

A single count supports this clone. The rearrangement joins TRBV5-1 to TRBJ2-3; 10 nucleotides line up with TRBD2. Germline V CDR1 and CDR2: SGHRS, YFSETQ. There are 16 residues in the CDR3. Germline trimming cut 0 bases from V and 1 base from J; bases unmatched to any gene: 2. CDR3 bases: TGCGCCAGCAGCTTGGCCGGACTAGCGGGCACAGATACGCAGTATTTT. It specifies CASSLAGLAGTDTQYF.

The chain uses TRBV19 and TRBJ2-3; TRBD2 agrees at 8 bases. V trimming: 5 bases; J trimming: 5 bases; junction bases outside the gene matches: 6. This CDR3 is 14 amino acids long. CDR1 and CDR2 (germline): LNHDA, SQIVND (reference sequence). The CDR3 bases are TGTGCCAGTAGTGTAAGCGGGGGAGTAGATACGCAGTATTTT. It encodes CASSVSGGVDTQYF.

The rearrangement links TRBV5-6 to TRBJ1-5; D gene ambiguous. Between the trimmed V and J ends, which lost 2 bases and 1 base, there was a span of 7 bases. CDR1 SGHDT and CDR2 YYEEEE come from the germline V gene. The CDR3 runs 14 residues. In DNA form, the CDR3 reads TGTGCCAGCAGCTTAAAGCCAAGCAATCAGCCCCAGCATTTT. Encoded protein: CASSLKPSNQPQHF.

This clone appeared once. The chain links TRBV18 to TRBJ2-1; 7 positions match TRBD1. CDR1 is KGHSH and CDR2 is LQKENI in the germline V gene. The junction had 22 bases not matched to a gene; V was cut back by 3 bases and J by 14 bases. The CDR3 contains 17 residues. CDR3 coding DNA: TGTGCCAGCTCACCGGGCGAACCGGGACAGAAGCAATGTATCGAGTTCTTC. Translating gives CASSPGEPGQKQCIEFF. Complete variable domain (other parts from reference TRBV18 and TRBJ2-1): NAGVMQNPRHLVRRRGQEARLRCSPMKGHSHVYWYRQLPEEGLKFMVYLQKENIIDESGMPKERFSAEFPKEGPSILRIQQVVRGDSAAYFCASSPGEPGQKQCIEFFGPGTRLTVL.